This T cell receptor (beta chain) emerged from a study of cytomegalovirus exposure and HLA in healthy donors. The trim removed 0 bases at V and 4 bases at J, leaving 12 bases unmatched. This CDR3 comprises 17 residues. Germline assignment: CDR1 SGHRS and CDR2 YFSETQ. It was with 60 Vbeta and 13 Jbeta primers that the PCR ran. Generated by immunoSEQ multiplex PCR, the TCRdb table keeps only in-frame clones and is missing some. In the table there are about 130,000 clones, 50% to 75% of which are singletons. Broader study findings: In a later analysis, compared with equally common non-associated chains, HLA-associated beta chains were more expanded.

A note on this clone: Its antigen is not known.

The rearrangement uses TRBV5-1 and TRBJ2-5, with TRBD1 matching 7 bases. Sequencing input: PBMCs. The sequence was obtained from a woman aged 40 to 55 in good health and CMV-seronegative. For the CDR3, the DNA is TGCGCCAGCAGCTTGGAACCGGGACAGCTTAGACGAGAGACCCAGTACTTC. It yields the protein CASSLEPGQLRRETQYF.